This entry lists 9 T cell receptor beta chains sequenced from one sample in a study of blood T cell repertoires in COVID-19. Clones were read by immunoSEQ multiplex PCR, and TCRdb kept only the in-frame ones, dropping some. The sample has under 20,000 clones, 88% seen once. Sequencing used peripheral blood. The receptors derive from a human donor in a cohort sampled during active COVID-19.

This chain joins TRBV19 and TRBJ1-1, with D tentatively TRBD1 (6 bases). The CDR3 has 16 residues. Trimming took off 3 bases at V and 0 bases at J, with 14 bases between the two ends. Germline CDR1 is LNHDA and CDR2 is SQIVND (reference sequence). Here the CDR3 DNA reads TGTGCCAGTAGTATGCAGGGGACTATCATGAACACTGAAGCTTTCTTT. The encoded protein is CASSMQGTIMNTEAFF.

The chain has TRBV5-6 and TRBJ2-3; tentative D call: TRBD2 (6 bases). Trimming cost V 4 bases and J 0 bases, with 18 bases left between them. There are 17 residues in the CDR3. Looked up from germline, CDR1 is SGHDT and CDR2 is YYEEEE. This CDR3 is CASSPLYGGTSTDTQYF. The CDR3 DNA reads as TGTGCCAGCAGCCCACTCTACGGGGGAACTAGCACAGATACGCAGTATTTT.

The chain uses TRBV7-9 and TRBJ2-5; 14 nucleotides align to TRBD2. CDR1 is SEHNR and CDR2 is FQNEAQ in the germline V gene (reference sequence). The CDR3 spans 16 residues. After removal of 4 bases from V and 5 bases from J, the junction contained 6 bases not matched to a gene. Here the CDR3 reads CASSSGTSGRGETQYF. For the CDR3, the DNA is TGTGCCAGCAGCTCCGGGACTAGCGGGAGAGGGGAGACCCAGTACTTC.

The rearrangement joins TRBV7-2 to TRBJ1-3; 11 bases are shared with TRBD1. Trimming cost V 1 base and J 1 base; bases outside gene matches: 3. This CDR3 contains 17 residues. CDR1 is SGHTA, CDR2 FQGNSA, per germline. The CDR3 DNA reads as TGTGCCAGCAGCTTAGGGGGACAGGGGGTATCTGGAAACACCATATATTTT. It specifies CASSLGGQGVSGNTIYF.

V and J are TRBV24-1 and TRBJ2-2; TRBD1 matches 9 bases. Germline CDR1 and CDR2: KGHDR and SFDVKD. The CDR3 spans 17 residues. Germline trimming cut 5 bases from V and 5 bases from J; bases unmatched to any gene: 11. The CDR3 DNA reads TGTGCCACCAGTGGACTTACGGACAGGGGTCGGACCGGGGAGCTGTTTTTT. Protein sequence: CATSGLTDRGRTGELFF.

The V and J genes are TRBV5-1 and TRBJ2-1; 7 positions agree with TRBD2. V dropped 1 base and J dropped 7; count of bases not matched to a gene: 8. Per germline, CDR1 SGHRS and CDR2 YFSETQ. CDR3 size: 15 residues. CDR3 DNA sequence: TGCGCCAGCAGCTTGAACGGGGGGTCGGAGAATGAGCAGTTCTTC. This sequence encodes CASSLNGGSENEQFF.

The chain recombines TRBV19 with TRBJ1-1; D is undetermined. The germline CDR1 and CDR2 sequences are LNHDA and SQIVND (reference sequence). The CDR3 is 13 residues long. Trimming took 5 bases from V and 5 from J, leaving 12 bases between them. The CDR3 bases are TGTGCCAGTAGTGATTACTTAAAGACTGAAGCTTTCTTT. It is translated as CASSDYLKTEAFF.

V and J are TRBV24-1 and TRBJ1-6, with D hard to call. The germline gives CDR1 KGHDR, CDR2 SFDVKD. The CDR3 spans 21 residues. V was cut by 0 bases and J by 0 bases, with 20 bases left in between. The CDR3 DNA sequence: TGTGCCACCAGTGATTTGCTATCAATCGGGGAGGAGAGCTCCTATAATTCACCCCTCCACTTT. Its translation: CATSDLLSIGEESSYNSPLHF.

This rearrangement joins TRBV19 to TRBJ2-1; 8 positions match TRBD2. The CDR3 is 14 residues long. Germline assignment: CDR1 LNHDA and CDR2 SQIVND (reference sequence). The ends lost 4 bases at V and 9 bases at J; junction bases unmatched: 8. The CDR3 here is CASSNGGEDLEQFF. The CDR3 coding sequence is TGTGCCAGTAGTAACGGGGGGGAAGATCTTGAGCAGTTCTTC.